The next 16 T cell receptor beta chains were all read from a single sample in a study of cytomegalovirus exposure and HLA in healthy donors. PCR employed 60 Vbeta and 13 Jbeta primers. The repertoire was sequenced with immunoSEQ multiplex PCR; TCRdb's copy has only in-frame clones and lacks some. The sample includes 120,000 or so clones, 55% to 75% of them seen just once. Sequencing was performed on PBMCs. The receptors were sampled from a man aged 30 to 45 in good health and CMV-seropositive.

CDR3 in DNA: TGTGCCAGCAGCTCGGGAGCGGGGCCCTACAATGAGCAGTTCTTC. Protein product: CASSSGAGPYNEQFF. This chain links TRBV7-3 with TRBJ2-1, with TRBD2 matching 7 bases. Germline V gene data show CDR1 as SGHTA and CDR2 as FQGTGA. The length of the CDR3 is 15 residues. Trimming removed 4 bases from V and 2 bases from J; junction bases left unmatched: 5.

The chain joins TRBV7-6 to TRBJ1-5; D is perhaps TRBD1 (6 bases). The V end was cut by 2 bases, the J end by 0 bases, with 11 bases between. The CDR3 runs to 16 residues. Germline V gives CDR1 SGHVS, CDR2 FNYEAQ. Here the CDR3 DNA reads TGTGCCAGCAGCTTACTAGGGGGTAATAGCAATCAGCCCCAGCATTTT. Translation: CASSLLGGNSNQPQHF.

The chain is built from TRBV19 and TRBJ2-7; 8 bases align to TRBD2. The germline gives CDR1 LNHDA, CDR2 SQIVND (reference sequence). There are 16 residues in the CDR3. V dropped 6 bases and J dropped 1; count of bases not matched to a gene: 11. The chain's CDR3 is CASSPRGGRRSYEQYF. The CDR3 DNA follows: TGTGCCAGTAGCCCTCGGGGGGGGCGTAGGTCCTACGAGCAGTACTTC.

This chain connects TRBV4-2 to TRBJ2-1, with D possibly TRBD2 on 6 matching bases. The CDR3 spans 17 residues. V was pared by 3 bases and J by 0 bases, with 15 bases between. Per germline, CDR1 LGHNA and CDR2 YNFKEQ. This CDR3 reads CASSHLLATLSYNEQFF. CDR3 in DNA: TGTGCCAGCAGCCACCTGCTAGCGACGCTCTCCTACAATGAGCAGTTCTTC.

This chain links TRBV18 with TRBJ2-2; 8 nucleotides match TRBD1. This CDR3 is built from 16 residues. Losses at the gene ends were 3 bases for V and 0 bases for J; bases not matched to a gene: 3. Germline CDR1 reads KGHSH; CDR2 reads LQKENI. CDR3 nucleotides: TGTGCCAGCTCACCGCAACAGGGGGCGAACACCGGGGAGCTGTTTTTT. It specifies CASSPQQGANTGELFF.

Here the CDR3 reads CASRHRDREGEQFF. CDR3 DNA: TGTGCCAGCAGGCATCGGGACAGGGAGGGCGAGCAGTTCTTC. The J gene is TRBJ2-1, the V gene TRBV6-1; 9 positions match TRBD1. This CDR3 contains 14 residues. Germline V gene sequence: CDR1 MNHNS, CDR2 SASEGT. V trimming: 6 bases; J trimming: 10 bases; junction bases outside the gene matches: 10.

This clone was observed a few times. The genes are TRBV5-6 and TRBJ2-2; D gene ambiguous. This CDR3 region has 12 residues. Germline loops: CDR1 SGHDT, CDR2 YYEEEE. V lost 4 bases and J lost 8, with 9 bases in between. The CDR3 loop is CASSPTDGELFF. The CDR3 coding sequence is TGTGCCAGCAGCCCTACTGATGGGGAGCTGTTTTTT.

The chain has TRBV4-1 and TRBJ1-5; the D is unclear. Germline values: CDR1 MGHRA, CDR2 YSYEKL. CDR3 length: 19 residues. V gave up 4 bases and J gave up 0 bases, with 22 bases separating them. The CDR3 nucleotides are TGCGCCAGCAGCCCCCGAAATACCCCAGGAATATATAGCAATCAGCCCCAGCATTTT. It yields the protein CASSPRNTPGIYSNQPQHF.

This sequence joins TRBV2 and TRBJ1-2; perhaps TRBD1 as D (5 bases). The V and J ends lost 9 bases and 0 bases respectively, with 11 bases between them. From germline, CDR1 is SNHLY and CDR2 FYNNEI. The CDR3 has 13 amino acids. The CDR3 loop is CASRQSPNYGYTF. CDR3 DNA: TGTGCCAGTCGACAGAGCCCTAACTATGGCTACACCTTC.

The CDR3 spells CASTLGQGRHEQYF. The CDR3 DNA reads TGTGCCAGCACCTTGGGACAGGGGAGGCACGAGCAGTACTTC. This sequence joins TRBV27 and TRBJ2-7; 10 nucleotides align to TRBD1. CDR3 length: 14 amino acids. The junction had 8 bases not matched to a gene; V was cut back by 7 bases and J by 5 bases. CDR1 is MNHEY and CDR2 is SMNVEV in the germline V gene (reference sequence).

This chain uses TRBV9 with TRBJ2-1; TRBD2 aligns across 9 bases. Germline loops: CDR1 SGDLS, CDR2 YYNGEE. The CDR3 has 17 amino acids. V gave up 0 bases and J gave up 9 bases; unmatched junction bases: 13. The CDR3 spells CASSVGPGAGGPGEQFF. The CDR3 DNA sequence: TGTGCCAGCAGCGTAGGGCCGGGGGCGGGAGGGCCTGGTGAGCAGTTCTTC. Using reference TRBV9 and TRBJ2-1 for the parts outside the CDR3, the full variable domain is DSGVTQTPKHLITATGQRVTLRCSPRSGDLSVYWYQQSLDQGLQFLIQYYNGEERAKGNILERFSAQQFPDLHSELNLSSLELGDSALYFCASSVGPGAGGPGEQFFGPGTRLTVL.

This sequence joins TRBV12-5 and TRBJ2-2; perhaps TRBD2 as D (6 bases). Germline CDR1 LGHNT, CDR2 FRNRAP. The CDR3 runs to 17 residues. Trimming took 2 bases from V and 2 from J, leaving 15 bases between them. In DNA, the CDR3 is TGTGCTAGTGGTTTGAGGTTCGGGAGCCGAAACACCGGGGAGCTGTTTTTT. This translates into CASGLRFGSRNTGELFF.

This chain links TRBV5-6 with TRBJ2-2; 12 bases agree with TRBD2. V shed 4 bases and J 5 bases; nucleotides not matched to a gene: 6. Germline lookup yields CDR1 SGHDT and CDR2 YYEEEE. CDR3 length: 16 residues. The CDR3 nucleotides read TGTGCCAGCAGCCTGGGACTAGCGGGCGATACCGGGGAGCTGTTTTTT. Amino acids: CASSLGLAGDTGELFF.

V and J are TRBV11-2 and TRBJ1-5; D unresolved. The V end was cut by 1 base, the J end by 10 bases, with 14 bases between. The CDR3 has 14 residues. Germline V gene lookup returns CDR1 SGHAT and CDR2 FQNNGV. CDR3 nucleotides: TGTGCCAGCAGCTTAGTGAATTCCCGACATCCCCAGCATTTT. Protein: CASSLVNSRHPQHF.

The rearrangement uses TRBV7-6 and TRBJ2-1; 8 bases agree with TRBD1. J gave up 2 bases and V 4 bases, and 13 bases lay outside the gene matches. The CDR3 totals 18 residues. From germline, CDR1 is SGHVS and CDR2 FNYEAQ. CDR3 coding DNA: TGTGCCAGCAGCTCCCCAATACGACAGGGGTTTACCTACAATGAGCAGTTCTTC. Residues: CASSSPIRQGFTYNEQFF. Full variable domain (rest looked up from reference TRBV7-6 and TRBJ2-1): GAGVSQSPRYKVTKRGQDVALRCDPISGHVSLYWYRQALGQGPEFLTYFNYEAQQDKSGLPNDRFSAERPEGSISTLTIQRTEQRDSAMYRCASSSPIRQGFTYNEQFFGPGTRLTVL.

This clone came up a few times. This rearrangement joins TRBV13 to TRBJ2-7, with 8 bases lining up with TRBD1. Germline-derived CDR1 and CDR2 are PRHDT and FYEKMQ (reference sequence). This CDR3 spans 14 amino acids. V shed 3 bases, J shed 2 bases, and the junction held 3 bases outside the gene matches. The CDR3 coding sequence is TGTGCCAGCAGCTTCACGGACAGGGCCTACGAGCAGTACTTC. It encodes CASSFTDRAYEQYF.